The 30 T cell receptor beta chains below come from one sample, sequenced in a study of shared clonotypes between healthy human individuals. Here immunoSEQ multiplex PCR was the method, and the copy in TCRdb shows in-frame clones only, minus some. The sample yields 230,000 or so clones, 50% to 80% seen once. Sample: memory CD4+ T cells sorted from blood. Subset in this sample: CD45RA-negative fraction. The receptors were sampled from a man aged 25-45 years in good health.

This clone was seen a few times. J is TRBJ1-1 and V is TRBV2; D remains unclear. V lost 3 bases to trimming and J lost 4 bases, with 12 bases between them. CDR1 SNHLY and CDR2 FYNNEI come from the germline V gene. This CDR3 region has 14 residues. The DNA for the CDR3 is TGTGCCAGCAGTGATGCGGGGTTGGGCACTGAAGCTTTCTTT. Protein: CASSDAGLGTEAFF.

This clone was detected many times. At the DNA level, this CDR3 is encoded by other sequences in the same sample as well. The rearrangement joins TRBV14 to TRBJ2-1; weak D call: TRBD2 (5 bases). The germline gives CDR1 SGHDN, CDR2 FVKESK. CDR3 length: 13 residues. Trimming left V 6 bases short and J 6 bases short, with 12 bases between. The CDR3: CASRHETINEQFF. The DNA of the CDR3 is TGTGCCAGCAGGCACGAGACTATCAATGAGCAGTTCTTC.

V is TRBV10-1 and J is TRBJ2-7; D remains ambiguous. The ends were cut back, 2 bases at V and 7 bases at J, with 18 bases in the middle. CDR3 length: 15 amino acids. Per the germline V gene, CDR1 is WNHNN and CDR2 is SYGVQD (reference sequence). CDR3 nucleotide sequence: TGCGCCAGCAGTGAGAATAAACTACCCTCAAGGGAGCAGTACTTC. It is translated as CASSENKLPSREQYF.

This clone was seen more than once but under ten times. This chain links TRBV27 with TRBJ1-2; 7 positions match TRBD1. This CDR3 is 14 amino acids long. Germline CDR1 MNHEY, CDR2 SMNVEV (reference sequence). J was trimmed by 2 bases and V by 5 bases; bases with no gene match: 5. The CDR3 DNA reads TGTGCCAGCAGTCCGGCAGGGGGGAACTATGGCTACACCTTC. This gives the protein CASSPAGGNYGYTF.

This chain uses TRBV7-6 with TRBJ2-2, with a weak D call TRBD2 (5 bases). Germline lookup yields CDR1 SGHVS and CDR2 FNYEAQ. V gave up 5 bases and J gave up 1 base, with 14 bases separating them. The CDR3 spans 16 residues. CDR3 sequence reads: CASSQLSGRNTGELFF. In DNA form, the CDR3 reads TGTGCCAGCAGCCAACTAAGCGGTAGGAACACCGGGGAGCTGTTTTTT.

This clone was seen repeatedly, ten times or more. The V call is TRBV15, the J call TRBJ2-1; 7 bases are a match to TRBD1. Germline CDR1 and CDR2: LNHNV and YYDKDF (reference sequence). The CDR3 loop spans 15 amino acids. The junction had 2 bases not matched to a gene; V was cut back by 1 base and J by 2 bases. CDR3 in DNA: TGTGCCACCAGCAGAGGACAGGGAACCTACAATGAGCAGTTCTTC. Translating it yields CATSRGQGTYNEQFF.

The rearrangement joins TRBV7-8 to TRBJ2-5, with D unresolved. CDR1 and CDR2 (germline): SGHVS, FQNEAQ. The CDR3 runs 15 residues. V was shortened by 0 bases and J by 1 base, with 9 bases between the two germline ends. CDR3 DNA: TGTGCCAGCAGCTTAGCGTTTGGGATCCAAGAGACCCAGTACTTC. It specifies CASSLAFGIQETQYF.

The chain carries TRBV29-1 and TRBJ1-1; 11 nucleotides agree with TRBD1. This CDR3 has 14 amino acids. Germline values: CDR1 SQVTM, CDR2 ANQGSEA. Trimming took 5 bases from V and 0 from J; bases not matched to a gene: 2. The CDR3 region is CSVRDRGVNTEAFF. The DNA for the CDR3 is TGCAGCGTTCGGGACAGGGGGGTGAACACTGAAGCTTTCTTT.

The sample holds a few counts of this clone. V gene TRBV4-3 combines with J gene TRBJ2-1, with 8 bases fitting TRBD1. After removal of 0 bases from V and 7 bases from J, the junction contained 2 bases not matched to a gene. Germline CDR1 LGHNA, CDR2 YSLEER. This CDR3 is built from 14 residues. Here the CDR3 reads CASSQDRQGNEQFF. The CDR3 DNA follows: TGCGCCAGCAGCCAAGATCGACAGGGGAATGAGCAGTTCTTC.

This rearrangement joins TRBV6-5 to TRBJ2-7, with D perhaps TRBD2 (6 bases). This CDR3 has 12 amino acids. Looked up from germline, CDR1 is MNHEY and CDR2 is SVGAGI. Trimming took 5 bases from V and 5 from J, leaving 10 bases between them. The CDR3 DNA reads TGTGCCAGCAGTCGACTAGTCCACGAGCAGTACTTC. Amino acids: CASSRLVHEQYF.

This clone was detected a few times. The CDR3 loop reads CASSLAGAWEQYF. Written as DNA, the CDR3 is TGTGCCAGCAGCTTAGCAGGGGCTTGGGAGCAGTACTTC. V usage is TRBV7-2 and J usage is TRBJ2-7; a possible D gene is TRBD1 (5 bases). The CDR3 has 13 residues. V was clipped by 0 bases and J by 7 bases, with 10 bases between them. Germline CDR1 reads SGHTA; CDR2 reads FQGNSA.

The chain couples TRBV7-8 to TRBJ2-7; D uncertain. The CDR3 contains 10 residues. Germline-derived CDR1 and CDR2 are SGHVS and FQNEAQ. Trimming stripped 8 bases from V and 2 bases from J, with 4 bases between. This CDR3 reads CASGTYEQYF. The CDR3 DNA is TGTGCCAGCGGAACCTACGAGCAGTACTTC.

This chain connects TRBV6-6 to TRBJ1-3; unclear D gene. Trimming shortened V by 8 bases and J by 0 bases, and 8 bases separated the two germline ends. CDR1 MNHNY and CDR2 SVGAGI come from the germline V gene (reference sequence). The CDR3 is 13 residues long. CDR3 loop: CASEENSGNTIYF. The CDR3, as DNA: TGTGCCAGCGAGGAAAACTCTGGAAACACCATATATTTT.

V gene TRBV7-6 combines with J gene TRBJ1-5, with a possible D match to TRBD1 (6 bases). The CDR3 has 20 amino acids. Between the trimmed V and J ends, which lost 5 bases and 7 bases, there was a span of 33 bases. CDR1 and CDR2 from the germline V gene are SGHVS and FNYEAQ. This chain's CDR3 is CASSTDPADSSTGDGQPQHF. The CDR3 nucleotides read TGTGCCAGCAGCACAGATCCCGCCGACTCTTCGACAGGCGACGGACAGCCCCAGCATTTT.

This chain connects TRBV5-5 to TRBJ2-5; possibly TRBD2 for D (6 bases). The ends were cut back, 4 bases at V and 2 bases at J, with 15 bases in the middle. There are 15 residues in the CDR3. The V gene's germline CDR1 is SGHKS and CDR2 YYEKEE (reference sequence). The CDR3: CASSPSSAPQETQYF. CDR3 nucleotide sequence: TGTGCCAGCAGCCCATCTAGCGCGCCGCAAGAGACCCAGTACTTC.

The CDR3 DNA is TGTGCCATCAGTGAGTTTCACAGGGGGCAAGGTTCCCAGCATTTT. Encoded protein: CAISEFHRGQGSQHF. The V and J genes are TRBV10-3 and TRBJ1-5, with 9 nucleotides matching TRBD1. Looked up from germline, CDR1 is ENHRY and CDR2 is SYGVKD. Trimming took 1 base from V and 11 from J; bases not matched to a gene: 9. CDR3 length equals 15 residues.

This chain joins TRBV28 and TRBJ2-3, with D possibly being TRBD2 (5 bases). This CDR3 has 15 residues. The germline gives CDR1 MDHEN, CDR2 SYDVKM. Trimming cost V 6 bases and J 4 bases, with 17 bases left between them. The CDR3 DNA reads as TGTGCCAGCAGACTACTGGTGGGAGATCCAGATACGCAGTATTTT. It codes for CASRLLVGDPDTQYF.

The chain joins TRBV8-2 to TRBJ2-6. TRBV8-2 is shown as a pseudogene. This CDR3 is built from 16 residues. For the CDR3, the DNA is TGTGGCACTATGAATATAACACAAAGTCGGGCCAACGTCCTGACTTTC. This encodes CGTMNITQSRANVLTF.

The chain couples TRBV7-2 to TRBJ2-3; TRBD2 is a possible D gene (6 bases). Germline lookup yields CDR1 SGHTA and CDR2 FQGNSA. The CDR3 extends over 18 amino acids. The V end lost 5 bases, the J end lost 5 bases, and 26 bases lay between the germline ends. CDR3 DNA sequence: TGTGCCAGCAGCCCCAACCCGGGCATGGAGGGCCTCCAAGATACGCAGTATTTT. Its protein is CASSPNPGMEGLQDTQYF.

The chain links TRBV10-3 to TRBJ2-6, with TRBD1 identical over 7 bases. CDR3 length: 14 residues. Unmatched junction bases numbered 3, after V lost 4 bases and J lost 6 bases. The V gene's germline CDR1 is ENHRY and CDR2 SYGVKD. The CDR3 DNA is TGTGCCATCAGTGGACAGGGTTCGGCCAACGTCCTGACTTTC. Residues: CAISGQGSANVLTF.

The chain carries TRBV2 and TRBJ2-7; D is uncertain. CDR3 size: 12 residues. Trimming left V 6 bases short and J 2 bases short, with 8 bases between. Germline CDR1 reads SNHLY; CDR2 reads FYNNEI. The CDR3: CASSKDTYEQYF. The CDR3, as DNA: TGTGCCAGCAGCAAAGACACCTACGAGCAGTACTTC.

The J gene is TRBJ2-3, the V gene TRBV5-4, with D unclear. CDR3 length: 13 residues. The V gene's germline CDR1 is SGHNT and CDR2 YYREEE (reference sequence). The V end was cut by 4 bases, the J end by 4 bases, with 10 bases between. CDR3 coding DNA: TGTGCCAGCAGCCCGGAAGCTTCAGATACGCAGTATTTT. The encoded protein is CASSPEASDTQYF.

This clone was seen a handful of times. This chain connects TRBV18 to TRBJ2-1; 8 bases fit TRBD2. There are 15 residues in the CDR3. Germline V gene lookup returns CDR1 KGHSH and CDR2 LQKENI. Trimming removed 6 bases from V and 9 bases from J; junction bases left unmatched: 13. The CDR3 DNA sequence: TGTGCCAGCTCGCCTAGCGGGCCCGGGGGCGGTGAGCAGTTCTTC. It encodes CASSPSGPGGGEQFF. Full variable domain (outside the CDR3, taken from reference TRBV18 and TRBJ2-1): NAGVMQNPRHLVRRRGQEARLRCSPMKGHSHVYWYRQLPEEGLKFMVYLQKENIIDESGMPKERFSAEFPKEGPSILRIQQVVRGDSAAYFCASSPSGPGGGEQFFGPGTRLTVL.

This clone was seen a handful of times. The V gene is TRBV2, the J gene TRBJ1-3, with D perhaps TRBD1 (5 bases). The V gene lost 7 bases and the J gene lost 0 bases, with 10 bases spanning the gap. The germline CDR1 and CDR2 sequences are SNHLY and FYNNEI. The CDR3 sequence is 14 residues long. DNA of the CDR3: TGTGCCAGCACGACAGAAGGCTCTGGAAACACCATATATTTT. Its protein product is CASTTEGSGNTIYF.

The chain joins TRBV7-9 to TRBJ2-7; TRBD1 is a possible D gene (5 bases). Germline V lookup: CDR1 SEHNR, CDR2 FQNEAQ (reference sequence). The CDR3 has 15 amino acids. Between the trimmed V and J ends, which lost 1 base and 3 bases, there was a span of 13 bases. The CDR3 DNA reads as TGTGCCAGCAGCTTAGGTCAGGGAATTTTCTACGAGCAGTACTTC. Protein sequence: CASSLGQGIFYEQYF.

The CDR3 DNA is TGTGCCTGGACCCGTAGAGGGGGCACCAATCAGCCCCAGCATTTT. This gives the protein CAWTRRGGTNQPQHF. V gene TRBV30 combines with J gene TRBJ1-5, with 7 bases identical to TRBD1. With 4 bases clipped from V and 3 bases from J, the junction kept 9 bases outside the gene matches. Germline CDR1 and CDR2: GTSNPN and SVGIG (reference sequence). The CDR3 has 15 residues.

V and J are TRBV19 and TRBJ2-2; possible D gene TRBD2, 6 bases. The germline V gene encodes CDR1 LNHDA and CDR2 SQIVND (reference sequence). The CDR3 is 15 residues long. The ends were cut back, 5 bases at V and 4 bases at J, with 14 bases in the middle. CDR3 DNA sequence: TGTGCCAGTAGTGGAAGGGCGCGGGGCACCGGGGAGCTGTTTTTT. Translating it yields CASSGRARGTGELFF.

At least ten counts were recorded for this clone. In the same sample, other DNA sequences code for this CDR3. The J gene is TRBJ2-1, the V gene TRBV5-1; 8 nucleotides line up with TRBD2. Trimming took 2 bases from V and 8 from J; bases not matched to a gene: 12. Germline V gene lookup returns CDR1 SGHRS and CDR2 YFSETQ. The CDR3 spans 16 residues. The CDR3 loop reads CASSLEGLGGWDEQFF. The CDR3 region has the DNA TGCGCCAGCAGCTTAGAGGGACTAGGGGGTTGGGATGAGCAGTTCTTC.

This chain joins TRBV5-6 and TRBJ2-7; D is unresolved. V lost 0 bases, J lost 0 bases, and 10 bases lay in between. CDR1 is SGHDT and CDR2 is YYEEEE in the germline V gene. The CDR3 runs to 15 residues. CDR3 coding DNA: TGTGCCAGCAGCTTGGATCCCAGGAGCTCCTACGAGCAGTACTTC. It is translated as CASSLDPRSSYEQYF.

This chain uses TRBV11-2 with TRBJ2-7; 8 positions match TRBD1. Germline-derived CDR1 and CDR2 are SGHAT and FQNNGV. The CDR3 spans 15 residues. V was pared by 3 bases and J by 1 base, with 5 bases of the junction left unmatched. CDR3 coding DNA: TGTGCCAGCAGCTTGGAACGGACAGGGTCCTACGAGCAGTACTTC. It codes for CASSLERTGSYEQYF.